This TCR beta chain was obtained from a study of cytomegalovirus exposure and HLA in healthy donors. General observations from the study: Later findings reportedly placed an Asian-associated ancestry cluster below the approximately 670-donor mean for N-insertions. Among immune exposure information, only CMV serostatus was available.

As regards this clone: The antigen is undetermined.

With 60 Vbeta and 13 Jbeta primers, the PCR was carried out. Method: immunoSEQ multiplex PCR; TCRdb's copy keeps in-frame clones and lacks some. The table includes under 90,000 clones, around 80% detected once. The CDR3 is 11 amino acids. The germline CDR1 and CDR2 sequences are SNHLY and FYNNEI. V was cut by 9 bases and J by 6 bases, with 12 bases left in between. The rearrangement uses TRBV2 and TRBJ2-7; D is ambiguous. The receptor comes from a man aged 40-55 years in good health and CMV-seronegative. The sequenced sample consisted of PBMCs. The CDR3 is CASLNQREQYF. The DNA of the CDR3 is TGTGCCAGTCTAAATCAGCGCGAGCAGTACTTC.